This T cell receptor (beta chain) comes out of a study of beta chain features in type 1 diabetes. Study overall: Taken together, all samples contributed some 98 million examined sorted cells. Study-wide results and caveats: Moderate but significant shortening of TCRB CDR3s was recorded in all four CD4+ subsets from Type 1 diabetes patients.

CDR3 length equals 15 residues. From germline, CDR1 is GTSNPN and CDR2 SVGIG (reference sequence). The ends were cut back, 4 bases at V and 0 bases at J, with 13 bases in the middle. Isolated RNA was reverse transcribed in full, so expressed TCRB transcripts were sequenced. The data were produced by immunoSEQ multiplex PCR, yet TCRdb's version contains in-frame clones alone and is incomplete. The table includes 150,000 to 200,000 clones, 63% detected once. This clone was counted only a few times. No antigen is known for it. This chain connects TRBV30 to TRBJ2-1; no clear D. The sequenced material came from naive CD4+ T cells from blood. The origin of this receptor is a man younger than 45 with type 1 diabetes. CDR3 region: CAWTGHSSSYNEQFF. The CDR3, as DNA: TGTGCCTGGACGGGCCACTCGAGCTCCTACAATGAGCAGTTCTTC.